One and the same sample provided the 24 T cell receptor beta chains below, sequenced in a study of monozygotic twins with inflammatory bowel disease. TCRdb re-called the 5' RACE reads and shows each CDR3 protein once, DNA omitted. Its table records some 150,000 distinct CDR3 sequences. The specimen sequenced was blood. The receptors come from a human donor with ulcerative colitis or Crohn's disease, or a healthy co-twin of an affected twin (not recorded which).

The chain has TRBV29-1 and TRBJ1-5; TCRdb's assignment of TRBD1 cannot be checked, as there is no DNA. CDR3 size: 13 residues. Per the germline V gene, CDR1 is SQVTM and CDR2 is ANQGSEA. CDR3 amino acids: CSATRGGNQLQHF. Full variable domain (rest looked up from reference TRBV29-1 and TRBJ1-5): SAVISQKPSRDICQRGTSLTIQCQVDSQVTMMFWYRQQPGQSLTLIATANQGSEATYESGFVIDKFPISRPNLTFSTLTVSNMSPEDSSIYLCSATRGGNQLQHFGDGTRLSIL.

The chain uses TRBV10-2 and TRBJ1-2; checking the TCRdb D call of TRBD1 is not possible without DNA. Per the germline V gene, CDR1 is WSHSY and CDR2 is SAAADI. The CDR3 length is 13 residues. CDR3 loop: CASSPGTLDGYTF.

The CDR3 loop reads CASSLVVSSYEQYF. This chain uses TRBV5-1 with TRBJ2-7. This CDR3 contains 14 residues. The germline V gene encodes CDR1 SGHRS and CDR2 YFSETQ.

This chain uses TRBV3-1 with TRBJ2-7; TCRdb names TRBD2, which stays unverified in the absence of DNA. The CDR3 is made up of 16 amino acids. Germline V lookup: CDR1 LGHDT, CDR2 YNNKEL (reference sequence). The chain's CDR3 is CASSRHTSGGAYEQYF.

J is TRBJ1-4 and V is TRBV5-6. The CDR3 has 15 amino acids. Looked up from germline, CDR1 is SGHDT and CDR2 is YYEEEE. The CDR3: CASSTWRRRIEKLFF. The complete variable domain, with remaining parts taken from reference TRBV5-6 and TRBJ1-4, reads DAGVTQSPTHLIKTRGQQVTLRCSPKSGHDTVSWYQQALGQGPQFIFQYYEEEERQRGNFPDRFSGHQFPNYSSELNVNALLLGDSALYLCASSTWRRRIEKLFFGSGTQLSVL.

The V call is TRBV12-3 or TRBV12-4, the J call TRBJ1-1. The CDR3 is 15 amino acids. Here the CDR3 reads CASSYLHVGNTEAFF.

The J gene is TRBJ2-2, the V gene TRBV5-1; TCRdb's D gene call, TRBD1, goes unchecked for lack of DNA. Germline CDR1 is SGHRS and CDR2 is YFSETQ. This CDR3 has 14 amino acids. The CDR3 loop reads CASSQGGYTGELFF.

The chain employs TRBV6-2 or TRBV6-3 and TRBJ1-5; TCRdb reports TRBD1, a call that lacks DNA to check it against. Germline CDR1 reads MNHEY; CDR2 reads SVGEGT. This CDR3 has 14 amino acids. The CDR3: CASSEDRDNQPQHF.

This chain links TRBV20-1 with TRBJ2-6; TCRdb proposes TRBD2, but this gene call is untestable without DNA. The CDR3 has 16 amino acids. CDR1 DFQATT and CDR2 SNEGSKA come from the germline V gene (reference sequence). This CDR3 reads CSATGALTSGANVLTF.

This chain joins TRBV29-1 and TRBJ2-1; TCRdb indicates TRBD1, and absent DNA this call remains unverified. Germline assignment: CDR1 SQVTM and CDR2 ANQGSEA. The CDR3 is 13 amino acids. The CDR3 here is CSVGQGKDNEQFF.

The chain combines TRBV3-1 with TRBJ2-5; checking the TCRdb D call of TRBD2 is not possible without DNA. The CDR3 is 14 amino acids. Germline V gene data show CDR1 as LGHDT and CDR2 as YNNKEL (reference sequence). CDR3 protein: CASTATSGRETQYF.

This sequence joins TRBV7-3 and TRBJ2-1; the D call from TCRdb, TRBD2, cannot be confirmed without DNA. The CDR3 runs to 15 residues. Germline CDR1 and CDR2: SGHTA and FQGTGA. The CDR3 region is CASSQTSGPYNEQFF.

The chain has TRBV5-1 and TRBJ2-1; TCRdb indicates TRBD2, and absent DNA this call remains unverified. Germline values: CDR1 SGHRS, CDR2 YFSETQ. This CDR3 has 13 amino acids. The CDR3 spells CASSLALLSPTFF.

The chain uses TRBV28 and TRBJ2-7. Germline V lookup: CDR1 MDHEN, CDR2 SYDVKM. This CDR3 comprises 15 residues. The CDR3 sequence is CASSLPAGASYEQYF.

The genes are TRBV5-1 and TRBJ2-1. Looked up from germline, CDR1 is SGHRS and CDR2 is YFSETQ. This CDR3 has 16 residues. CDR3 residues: CASSRPVESSYNEQFF.

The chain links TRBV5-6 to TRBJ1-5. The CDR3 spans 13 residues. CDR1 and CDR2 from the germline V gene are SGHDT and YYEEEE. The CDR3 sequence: CASSLVDNQPQHF.

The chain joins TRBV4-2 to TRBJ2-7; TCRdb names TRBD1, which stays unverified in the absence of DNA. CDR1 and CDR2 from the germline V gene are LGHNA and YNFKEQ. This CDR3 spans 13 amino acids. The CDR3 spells CASSQGHPPEQYF.

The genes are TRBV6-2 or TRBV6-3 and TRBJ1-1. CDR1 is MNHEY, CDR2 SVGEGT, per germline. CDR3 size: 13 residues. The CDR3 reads CASSVLGRPEAFF.

This CDR3 reads CASSPAETQYF. The chain couples TRBV7-9 to TRBJ2-5; TCRdb's D call, TRBD2, is unchecked because there is no DNA. The germline V gene encodes CDR1 SEHNR and CDR2 FQNEAQ (reference sequence). The CDR3 length is 11 residues.

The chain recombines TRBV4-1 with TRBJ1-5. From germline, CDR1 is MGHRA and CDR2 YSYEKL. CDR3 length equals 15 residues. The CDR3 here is CASSQDWVSNQPQYF.

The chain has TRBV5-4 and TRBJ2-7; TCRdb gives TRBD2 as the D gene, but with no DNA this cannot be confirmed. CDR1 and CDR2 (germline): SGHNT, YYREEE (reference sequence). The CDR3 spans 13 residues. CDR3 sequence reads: CASSPGTSDEQYF.

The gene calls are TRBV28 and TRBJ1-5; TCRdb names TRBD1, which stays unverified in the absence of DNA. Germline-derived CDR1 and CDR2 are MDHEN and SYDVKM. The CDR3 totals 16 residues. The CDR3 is CASSPPTVNSNQPQHF.

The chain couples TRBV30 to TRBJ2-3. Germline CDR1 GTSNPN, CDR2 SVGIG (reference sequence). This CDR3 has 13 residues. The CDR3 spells CAWSLGRADTQYF.

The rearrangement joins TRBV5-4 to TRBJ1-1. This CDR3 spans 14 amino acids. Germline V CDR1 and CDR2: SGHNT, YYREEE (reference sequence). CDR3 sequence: CASSLDRKATEAFF.